This passage covers 30 T cell receptor beta chains from one sample sequenced in a study of T cell responses to AZD1222 COVID-19 vaccine. Profiled with immunoSEQ multiplex PCR; TCRdb holds only in-frame clones, not every one. This sample has around 180,000 clones, with about 91% found just once. This specimen was peripheral blood, taken on day 0 of AZD1222 vaccination. Every receptor here comes from an adult in good health.

The V and J genes are TRBV28 and TRBJ1-2; TRBD1 aligns across 8 bases. Germline assignment: CDR1 MDHEN and CDR2 SYDVKM. The CDR3 is made up of 16 amino acids. With V trimmed by 7 bases and J by 3 bases, 13 bases remained unmatched. CDR3 coding DNA: TGTGCCAGCACCACCTCAGGACAGGGTCTTGACTATGGCTACACCTTC. It is translated as CASTTSGQGLDYGYTF.

The rearrangement joins TRBV10-3 to TRBJ1-1; a weak D match, TRBD1 (5 bases). The CDR3 is 15 amino acids. Germline V gene lookup returns CDR1 ENHRY and CDR2 SYGVKD. V dropped 1 base and J dropped 6 bases, with 15 bases sitting between them. DNA of the CDR3: TGTGCCATCAGTGAGTACGCGGCGGAAGGGGCTGAAGCTTTCTTT. Its protein product is CAISEYAAEGAEAFF.

The chain uses TRBV25-1 and TRBJ1-5, with D unclear. The CDR3 totals 15 residues. Trimming cost V 4 bases and J 9 bases, with 19 bases left between them. Germline-derived CDR1 and CDR2 are MGHDK and SYGVNS. The CDR3 region has the DNA TGTGCCAGCAGTGCAGAATCGGCTGGGTTGATGCCCCAGCATTTT. Residues: CASSAESAGLMPQHF.

The chain carries TRBV19 and TRBJ2-2; 9 bases are shared with TRBD1. The germline CDR1 and CDR2 sequences are LNHDA and SQIVND (reference sequence). V lost 6 bases and J lost 5; bases outside the gene matches: 4. The CDR3 has 14 residues. As DNA, the CDR3 is TGTGCCAGTAGAGGGACAGGGCGGACCGGGGAGCTGTTTTTT. It specifies CASRGTGRTGELFF.

The gene calls are TRBV6-5 and TRBJ1-1; 8 bases are shared with TRBD1. Germline assignment: CDR1 MNHEY and CDR2 SVGAGI. This CDR3 contains 14 residues. V shed 10 bases, J shed 4 bases, and the junction held 11 bases outside the gene matches. The CDR3 nucleotides read TGTGCCACCCTAGACAGGGGTCCTGTCACTGAAGCTTTCTTT. This gives the protein CATLDRGPVTEAFF.

The CDR3 region has the DNA TGTGCCAGCAGCCCTAGGGGGCCGACTCAAGAGACCCAGTACTTC. Translated: CASSPRGPTQETQYF. The rearrangement joins TRBV7-2 to TRBJ2-5, with TRBD1 matching 7 bases. V was pared by 5 bases and J by 2 bases, with 8 bases of the junction left unmatched. CDR1 is SGHTA and CDR2 is FQGNSA in the germline V gene. The CDR3 has 15 amino acids.

CDR3 protein: CASSIGGGVVTGELFF. CDR3 nucleotide sequence: TGTGCCAGTAGTATCGGGGGGGGCGTCGTCACCGGGGAGCTGTTTTTT. V usage is TRBV19 and J usage is TRBJ2-2; 8 bases match TRBD2. The length of the CDR3 is 16 residues. Germline V gene data show CDR1 as LNHDA and CDR2 as SQIVND (reference sequence). The J segment lost 4 bases and the V segment lost 3 bases, leaving 7 bases of the junction unmatched.

The chain combines TRBV28 with TRBJ1-1; possible D gene TRBD1, 6 bases. Germline V gives CDR1 MDHEN, CDR2 SYDVKM. The CDR3 is made up of 13 amino acids. V lost 3 bases to trimming and J lost 4 bases, with 9 bases between them. The CDR3 spells CASSLGGGTEAFF. As DNA, the CDR3 is TGTGCCAGCAGTTTGGGAGGGGGCACTGAAGCTTTCTTT.

J is TRBJ2-7 and V is TRBV7-9; 7 bases are shared with TRBD1. Germline V lookup: CDR1 SEHNR, CDR2 FQNEAQ (reference sequence). This CDR3 has 14 residues. The J segment lost 12 bases and the V segment lost 2 bases, leaving 13 bases of the junction unmatched. Here the CDR3 reads CASSLRGRGGGLYF. The CDR3 bases are TGTGCCAGCAGCTTAAGGGGTAGAGGGGGCGGTTTGTACTTC.

The V call is TRBV5-8, the J call TRBJ1-2; D remains ambiguous. V lost 2 bases to trimming and J lost 8 bases, with 10 bases between them. Looked up from germline, CDR1 is SGHTS and CDR2 is YDEGEE. The CDR3 contains 12 residues. The CDR3 DNA reads as TGTGCCAGCAGCTTCGGGAGGGTCGGCTACACCTTC. Translation gives CASSFGRVGYTF.

The V gene is TRBV27, the J gene TRBJ2-7; a weak D match, TRBD2 (6 bases). Trimming pared 8 bases from V and 3 bases from J, leaving 14 bases between. Germline V gives CDR1 MNHEY, CDR2 SMNVEV (reference sequence). The CDR3 has 13 residues. The CDR3 protein is CASREQSGYEQYF. CDR3 nucleotides: TGTGCCAGCCGGGAGCAGAGTGGCTACGAGCAGTACTTC.

This clone was counted only a few times. The junction differs from germline at one of its ends, possibly a read error. The V call is TRBV13, the J call TRBJ2-7; a weak D match, TRBD2 (6 bases). CDR3 length: 17 residues. Germline V lookup: CDR1 PRHDT, CDR2 FYEKMQ (reference sequence). The DNA of the CDR3 is TGTGCCAGCAGCTTACAAGCTAGAGACAGTCGCCGCCCCGGGGGATCCTTC. It specifies CASSLQARDSRRPGGSF.

About this clone itself: One junction end does not reproduce the germline sequence, and a read error may be involved. The chain combines TRBV5-8 with TRBJ2-7, with D maybe TRBD1 (7 bases). The CDR3 has 13 residues. Germline V gene data show CDR1 as SGHTS and CDR2 as YDEGEE. The CDR3 coding sequence is TGTGCCAGCAGTCGACAGGGAGGAGCGGCCCATCCCTTC. It is translated as CASSRQGGAAHPF.

The chain employs TRBV28 and TRBJ2-3, with a possible D match to TRBD2 (5 bases). The germline CDR1 and CDR2 sequences are MDHEN and SYDVKM. Trimming pared 6 bases from V and 1 base from J, leaving 26 bases between. The CDR3 runs 19 residues. CDR3: CASRTLRYSDLRGTDTQYF. The CDR3 DNA follows: TGTGCCAGCAGGACTCTACGGTATAGCGATCTAAGGGGCACAGATACGCAGTATTTT.

The chain is built from TRBV11-3 and TRBJ2-2, with 7 bases identical to TRBD1. Germline V gene lookup returns CDR1 SGHNT and CDR2 YENEEA. This CDR3 region has 14 residues. V lost 4 bases to trimming and J lost 4 bases; unmatched junction nucleotides: 3. The CDR3 spells CASSSRGITGELFF. The DNA of the CDR3 is TGTGCCAGCAGCTCCAGGGGGATCACCGGGGAGCTGTTTTTT.

This chain connects TRBV29-1 to TRBJ2-5; TRBD2 aligns across 11 bases. The CDR3 spans 13 residues. CDR1 is SQVTM and CDR2 is ANQGSEA in the germline V gene. The ends lost 5 bases at V and 3 bases at J; junction bases unmatched: 2. Written as DNA, the CDR3 is TGCAGCGTTACTAGCGGGAGTAAAGAGACCCAGTACTTC. This gives the protein CSVTSGSKETQYF.

V gene TRBV11-3 combines with J gene TRBJ1-2, with D perhaps matching TRBD1 (5 bases). This CDR3 region has 19 residues. Trimming cost V 1 base and J 5 bases, with 26 bases left between them. The germline gives CDR1 SGHNT, CDR2 YENEEA. The CDR3 protein is CASSLALGQARPGGYGYTF. In nucleotides, the CDR3 is TGTGCCAGCAGCTTAGCTCTGGGGCAGGCACGCCCCGGAGGTTATGGCTACACCTTC.

The chain couples TRBV27 to TRBJ2-3, with 10 bases aligning to TRBD2. The CDR3 is 18 residues long. From germline, CDR1 is MNHEY and CDR2 SMNVEV (reference sequence). The V gene end was trimmed by 6 bases and the J gene end by 0 bases; junction bases not matched to a gene: 12. Written as DNA, the CDR3 is TGTGCCAGCAGCCAGACTAGCGGGTGGGTTCTCAGCACAGATACGCAGTATTTT. It encodes CASSQTSGWVLSTDTQYF.

This chain uses TRBV11-2 with TRBJ2-3; 9 bases line up with TRBD2. V shed 5 bases and J 6 bases; nucleotides not matched to a gene: 15. The CDR3 extends over 17 amino acids. Germline V CDR1 and CDR2: SGHAT, FQNNGV. Here the CDR3 DNA reads TGTGCCAGCAGCCCCAGGGCCGCGGGGGGGCCAGGGGATACGCAGTATTTT. Residues: CASSPRAAGGPGDTQYF.

The J gene is TRBJ1-4, the V gene TRBV5-1, with D tentatively TRBD1 (6 bases). The germline V gene has CDR1 SGHRS and CDR2 YFSETQ. Trimming left V 3 bases short and J 0 bases short, with 9 bases between. The CDR3 length is 15 residues. The CDR3 sequence is CASSSQGATNEKLFF. CDR3 nucleotide sequence: TGCGCCAGCAGCTCACAGGGAGCAACTAATGAAAAACTGTTTTTT. The variable domain in full, with the rest retrieved from reference TRBV5-1 and TRBJ1-4, is KAGVTQTPRYLIKTRGQQVTLSCSPISGHRSVSWYQQTPGQGLQFLFEYFSETQRNKGNFPGRFSGRQFSNSRSEMNVSTLELGDSALYLCASSSQGATNEKLFFGSGTQLSVL.

J is TRBJ1-5 and V is TRBV7-6; D not certain. The germline V and J ends were trimmed by 1 base and 0 bases, with 7 bases remaining between them. The CDR3 totals 15 residues. Per the germline V gene, CDR1 is SGHVS and CDR2 is FNYEAQ. CDR3 in amino acids: CASSLGRGSNQPQHF. In nucleotides, the CDR3 is TGTGCCAGCAGCTTAGGCCGGGGTAGCAATCAGCCCCAGCATTTT.

The chain couples TRBV3-1 (or the pseudogene TRBV3-2) to TRBJ1-1, with D tentatively TRBD1 (5 bases). V was shortened by 3 bases and J by 4 bases, with 6 bases between the two germline ends. This CDR3 comprises 12 residues. Germline values: CDR1 LGHDT, CDR2 YNNKEL (reference sequence). The CDR3: CASSHGTTEAFF. Written as DNA, the CDR3 is TGTGCCAGCAGCCACGGGACCACTGAAGCTTTCTTT.

This sequence joins TRBV19 and TRBJ2-1; D possibly corresponds to TRBD2 (5 bases). CDR3 length equals 17 residues. Germline CDR1 and CDR2: LNHDA and SQIVND (reference sequence). V was clipped by 5 bases and J by 0 bases, with 17 bases between them. For the CDR3, the DNA is TGTGCCAGTAGTCCCCTGGACTTATTGAGCTCCTACAATGAGCAGTTCTTC. Translating gives CASSPLDLLSSYNEQFF.

The chain combines TRBV29-1 with TRBJ2-3; 8 nucleotides match TRBD2. The CDR3 contains 15 residues. Germline V gene lookup returns CDR1 SQVTM and CDR2 ANQGSEA. J was trimmed by 2 bases and V by 5 bases; bases with no gene match: 9. This chain's CDR3 is CSVSRYSGDTDTQYF. CDR3 DNA: TGCAGCGTTTCCCGGTATAGCGGGGACACAGATACGCAGTATTTT.

The genes are TRBV28 and TRBJ2-2; D uncertain. Germline CDR1 is MDHEN and CDR2 is SYDVKM. This CDR3 spans 11 amino acids. Between the trimmed V and J ends, which lost 6 bases and 4 bases, there was a span of 3 bases. This CDR3 is CASSFTGELFF. In DNA, the CDR3 is TGTGCCAGCAGCTTCACCGGGGAGCTGTTTTTT.

This chain uses TRBV5-1 with TRBJ2-5; 11 bases line up with TRBD1. The CDR3 has 16 amino acids. CDR1 is SGHRS, CDR2 YFSETQ, per germline. J gave up 4 bases and V 0 bases, and 5 bases lay outside the gene matches. The CDR3 DNA reads as TGCGCCAGCAGCTTGGCCGGGACAGGGGGATCAGAGACCCAGTACTTC. It encodes CASSLAGTGGSETQYF. Using reference TRBV5-1 and TRBJ2-5 for the parts outside the CDR3, the full variable domain is KAGVTQTPRYLIKTRGQQVTLSCSPISGHRSVSWYQQTPGQGLQFLFEYFSETQRNKGNFPGRFSGRQFSNSRSEMNVSTLELGDSALYLCASSLAGTGGSETQYFGPGTRLLVL.

Points on this clone: This sample includes further DNA sequences coding for the same CDR3. The V and J genes are TRBV7-9 and TRBJ2-7; D uncertain. The CDR3 extends over 12 amino acids. Germline lookup yields CDR1 SEHNR and CDR2 FQNEAQ (reference sequence). V shed 5 bases and J shed 2 bases, with 7 bases lying between them. For the CDR3, the DNA is TGTGCCAGCAGCCGCCAGGCCTACGAGCAGTACTTC. This encodes CASSRQAYEQYF. Full variable domain (remainder filled in from reference TRBV7-9 and TRBJ2-7): DTGVSQNPRHKITKRGQNVTFRCDPISEHNRLYWYRQTLGQGPEFLTYFQNEAQLEKSRLLSDRFSAERPKGSFSTLEIQRTEQGDSAMYLCASSRQAYEQYFGPGTRLTVT.

This clone was observed a few times. V and J are TRBV7-2 and TRBJ1-1; 7 nucleotides align to TRBD1. V trimming: 3 bases; J trimming: 5 bases; junction bases outside the gene matches: 6. The CDR3 has 14 amino acids. The germline V gene has CDR1 SGHTA and CDR2 FQGNSA. The CDR3 protein is CASSLTGLRTEAFF. DNA for the CDR3: TGTGCCAGCAGCTTGACAGGGTTAAGGACTGAAGCTTTCTTT.

The chain recombines TRBV9 with TRBJ2-7; D is possibly TRBD1 (6 bases). The CDR3 totals 15 residues. Germline lookup yields CDR1 SGDLS and CDR2 YYNGEE. V was shortened by 0 bases and J by 3 bases, with 13 bases between the two germline ends. DNA for the CDR3: TGTGCCAGCAGCGTAGAAGAACAGGGTCTCTACGAGCAGTACTTC. This codes for CASSVEEQGLYEQYF.

This clone has just a few counts. The chain has TRBV12-3 or TRBV12-4 and TRBJ1-6, with unresolved D. This CDR3 has 13 residues. V lost 5 bases and J 8 bases, leaving 10 bases between the germline ends. This chain's CDR3 is CASSQDGYSPLHF. In nucleotides, the CDR3 is TGTGCCAGCAGTCAGGACGGTTATTCACCCCTCCACTTT.